The 25 T cell receptor beta chains in this list originate from one sample, sequenced in a study of T-cell reconstitution after alpha-beta-depleted transplantation in children. Unique molecular identifiers were built into the TCRbeta library. From the PCR reads, TCRdb called clonotypes with MiXCR, one entry per CDR3 protein. The repertoire includes hundreds of thousands of distinct CDR3 sequences, roughly 23% of them detected once, and 13% to 15% sits in the top ten. The sequencing used PBMCs, mostly from graft donor cells, collected 360 days after TCRalphabeta/CD19-depleted stem cell transplant. The receptor set was obtained from a boy under three years old who had a stem cell transplant for acute myeloid leukemia, so the T cells may come from the graft donor.

This chain joins TRBV7-6 and TRBJ1-1; D might be TRBD1 (6 bases). This CDR3 region has 13 residues. Between the trimmed V and J ends, which lost 2 bases and 11 bases, there was a span of 15 bases. The germline V gene has CDR1 SGHVS and CDR2 FNYEAQ. The CDR3 nucleotides read TGTGCCAGCAGCTTAACTGGGGGGGCGGGTGCTTTCTTT. Translated, it gives CASSLTGGAGAFF.

This clonotype occurred many times. The chain links TRBV28 to TRBJ2-6, with D hard to call. The CDR3 runs 17 residues. Germline assignment: CDR1 MDHEN and CDR2 SYDVKM. Trimming shortened V by 5 bases and J by 1 base, and 15 bases separated the two germline ends. This chain's CDR3 is CASSPILDPSGANVLTF. Here the CDR3 DNA reads TGTGCCAGCAGTCCCATATTAGACCCTTCTGGGGCCAACGTCCTGACTTTC.

The chain uses TRBV5-5 and TRBJ2-5; the D gene could be TRBD1 or TRBD2 (5 bases each). The CDR3 totals 16 residues. Germline V lookup: CDR1 SGHKS, CDR2 YYEKEE (reference sequence). V was shortened by 0 bases and J by 2 bases, with 14 bases between the two germline ends. The CDR3 sequence: CASSLARGAYQETQYF. CDR3 DNA sequence: TGTGCCAGCAGCTTGGCCCGAGGGGCCTATCAAGAGACCCAGTACTTC.

The chain recombines TRBV11-2 with TRBJ2-5; D assignment may be TRBD1 or TRBD2 (5 bases each). V was shortened by 4 bases and J by 4 bases, with 22 bases between the two germline ends. The CDR3 is made up of 17 amino acids. The germline V gene encodes CDR1 SGHAT and CDR2 FQNNGV. The CDR3 DNA follows: TGTGCCAGCAGCTCCATAACCGAGTTGGCAGGGAGAGAGACCCAGTACTTC. Translation: CASSSITELAGRETQYF.

V and J are TRBV15 and TRBJ1-1; 7 bases map to TRBD1. Germline lookup yields CDR1 LNHNV and CDR2 YYDKDF (reference sequence). The V segment lost 0 bases and the J segment 3 bases; nucleotides outside the gene matches: 7. The CDR3 totals 16 residues. CDR3 sequence reads: CATSRDRNRGDTEAFF. The CDR3 nucleotides are TGTGCCACCAGCAGAGATCGAAACAGGGGAGACACTGAAGCTTTCTTT.

The J gene is TRBJ2-1, the V gene TRBV10-3; D is perhaps TRBD1 (5 bases). Per germline, CDR1 ENHRY and CDR2 SYGVKD. The CDR3 is 16 amino acids. Trimming shortened V by 8 bases and J by 2 bases, and 19 bases separated the two germline ends. CDR3 protein: CAIGPPALGAYNEQFF. CDR3 sequence (DNA): TGTGCCATCGGCCCCCCTGCCCTAGGGGCCTACAATGAGCAGTTCTTC.

The chain joins TRBV2 to TRBJ2-1; tentative D call: TRBD2 (7 bases). Germline CDR1 SNHLY, CDR2 FYNNEI. V was clipped by 4 bases and J by 0 bases, with 25 bases between them. This CDR3 contains 20 residues. The CDR3 protein is CASSGTRLIGGASSYNEQFF. CDR3 nucleotides: TGTGCCAGCAGTGGGACGCGACTGATAGGGGGGGCTAGCTCCTACAATGAGCAGTTCTTC.

The J gene is TRBJ2-3, the V gene TRBV2, with D tentatively TRBD2 (5 bases). The CDR3 consists of 14 residues. Deletions cut 6 bases from V and 6 bases from J, with 16 bases between. The V gene's germline CDR1 is SNHLY and CDR2 FYNNEI. The CDR3 nucleotides read TGTGCCAGCAGGGCCCGGGGTCTAGGGGATACGCAGTATTTT. Protein: CASRARGLGDTQYF.

This clonotype occurred a few times. CDR3 nucleotides: TGTGCCAGCAGTTTATCCCGGGGATATGGCTACACCTTC. Translating gives CASSLSRGYGYTF. The gene calls are TRBV12-3 or TRBV12-4 and TRBJ1-2, with no clear D. The germline V and J ends were trimmed by 2 bases and 5 bases, with 9 bases remaining between them. This CDR3 has 13 amino acids.

This sequence joins TRBV4-1 and TRBJ2-3, with 9 nucleotides matching TRBD1. Germline CDR1 MGHRA, CDR2 YSYEKL. Losses at the gene ends were 1 base for V and 6 bases for J; bases not matched to a gene: 5. The CDR3 is 15 residues long. The CDR3 loop is CASSQGGTGRDTQYF. The DNA of the CDR3 is TGCGCCAGCAGCCAAGGGGGGACAGGGAGGGATACGCAGTATTTT.

The V call is TRBV6-2 or TRBV6-3, the J call TRBJ1-1; D ambiguous. Trimming pared 5 bases from V and 1 base from J, leaving 5 bases between. This CDR3 spans 12 amino acids. Germline V gives CDR1 MNHEY, CDR2 SVGEGT. This CDR3 reads CASSNPNTEAFF. In DNA form, the CDR3 reads TGTGCCAGCAGTAACCCGAACACTGAAGCTTTCTTT.

The chain joins TRBV10-2 to TRBJ1-5, with no clear D. Trimming took 2 bases from V and 0 from J, leaving 8 bases between them. This CDR3 is 15 amino acids long. Germline lookup yields CDR1 WSHSY and CDR2 SAAADI. The CDR3 loop reads CASSEGETSNQPQHF. CDR3 DNA: TGCGCCAGCAGTGAGGGGGAGACTAGCAATCAGCCCCAGCATTTT.

The CDR3 loop reads CASRTPWGYNEQFF. The CDR3 DNA reads as TGTGCCAGTAGGACCCCCTGGGGCTACAATGAGCAGTTCTTC. The chain couples TRBV19 to TRBJ2-1; D uncertain. The germline V gene encodes CDR1 LNHDA and CDR2 SQIVND (reference sequence). V lost 6 bases and J lost 3, with 12 bases in between. CDR3 length: 14 amino acids.

This clonotype was counted between two and nine times. J is TRBJ2-2 and V is TRBV5-5; either TRBD1 or TRBD2 may supply D (6 bases each). The germline gives CDR1 SGHKS, CDR2 YYEKEE (reference sequence). CDR3 length: 17 residues. V shed 1 base and J shed 1 base, with 14 bases lying between them. CDR3 bases: TGTGCCAGCAGCTTGTGGGGGGCGGACCTGAACACCGGGGAGCTGTTTTTT. It encodes CASSLWGADLNTGELFF.

V usage is TRBV28 and J usage is TRBJ1-5; D unresolved. This CDR3 comprises 16 residues. Germline lookup yields CDR1 MDHEN and CDR2 SYDVKM. The V and J ends lost 7 bases and 1 base respectively, with 17 bases between them. The DNA of the CDR3 is TGTGCCAGCAATCGTATTTCGTGGATAAGCAATCAGCCCCAGCATTTT. The encoded protein is CASNRISWISNQPQHF.

The chain is built from TRBV6-5 and TRBJ2-3; no reliable D call. Germline CDR1 MNHEY, CDR2 SVGAGI. The length of the CDR3 is 16 residues. Trimming cost V 2 bases and J 0 bases, with 12 bases left between them. The CDR3 reads CASSYIRQPSTDTQYF. In DNA form, the CDR3 reads TGTGCCAGCAGTTACATTCGTCAGCCTAGCACAGATACGCAGTATTTT.

The gene calls are TRBV6-2 or TRBV6-3 and TRBJ1-2; the D is unclear. CDR3 length: 13 amino acids. CDR1 is MNHEY, CDR2 SVGEGT, per germline. V was clipped by 6 bases and J by 8 bases, with 16 bases between them. The CDR3 nucleotides are TGTGCCAGCAGACGGTCCGGGAACGGGGGCTACACCTTC. Translating it yields CASRRSGNGGYTF.

This clonotype appeared a few times. This chain uses TRBV7-9 with TRBJ2-1, with TRBD2 identical over 11 bases. The germline gives CDR1 SEHNR, CDR2 FQNEAQ (reference sequence). This CDR3 region has 13 residues. Trimming took 7 bases from V and 7 from J; bases not matched to a gene: 3. The CDR3 coding sequence is TGTGCCAGCAATAGCGGGGGGGCGAATGAGCAGTTCTTC. This encodes CASNSGGANEQFF.

This clonotype was observed a few times. The chain carries TRBV5-5 and TRBJ1-1; D unclear. Germline V gene sequence: CDR1 SGHKS, CDR2 YYEKEE (reference sequence). The ends were cut back, 2 bases at V and 0 bases at J, with 8 bases in the middle. The CDR3 sequence is 14 residues long. CDR3: CASSFRRLNTEAFF. In DNA form, the CDR3 reads TGTGCCAGCAGCTTCCGAAGATTGAACACTGAAGCTTTCTTT.

This clonotype was counted at least ten times. The chain recombines TRBV7-2 with TRBJ2-7; no reliable D call. The CDR3 is made up of 12 amino acids. V shed 4 bases and J shed 4 bases, with 8 bases lying between them. Per germline, CDR1 SGHTA and CDR2 FQGNSA. CDR3 loop: CASSSSGYEQYF. The CDR3 DNA reads TGTGCCAGCAGCTCCTCCGGGTACGAGCAGTACTTC.

The J gene is TRBJ2-7, the V gene TRBV20-1; TRBD2 matches 7 bases. Germline CDR1 reads DFQATT; CDR2 reads SNEGSKA (reference sequence). There are 12 residues in the CDR3. The J segment lost 4 bases and the V segment lost 4 bases, leaving 4 bases of the junction unmatched. The CDR3 protein is CSANQGGYEQYV. CDR3 DNA sequence: TGCAGTGCTAATCAGGGAGGGTACGAGCAGTACGTC.

This clonotype was detected many times. The V gene is TRBV6-5, the J gene TRBJ1-1, with 9 bases identical to TRBD1. V shed 6 bases and J 4 bases; nucleotides not matched to a gene: 6. Germline V gene data show CDR1 as MNHEY and CDR2 as SVGAGI. The CDR3 loop spans 14 amino acids. Here the CDR3 DNA reads TGTGCCAGCAGGTACGGACAGGGGAGCACTGAAGCTTTCTTT. This codes for CASRYGQGSTEAFF.

V and J are TRBV12-3 or TRBV12-4 and TRBJ2-2; D gene ambiguous. Trimming removed 5 bases from V and 4 bases from J, with 8 bases in between. CDR3 length: 13 residues. The CDR3: CASSHSGTGELFF. CDR3 DNA sequence: TGTGCCAGCAGTCATAGTGGCACCGGGGAGCTGTTTTTT.

V is TRBV10-2 and J is TRBJ1-4, with D hard to call. The CDR3 has 17 amino acids. V lost 0 bases and J 3 bases, leaving 14 bases between the germline ends. Germline V gene data show CDR1 as WSHSY and CDR2 as SAAADI. The CDR3 bases are TGCGCCAGCAGTGAGTCGCGAGGGAGAATGGCTAATGAAAAACTGTTTTTT. Its protein product is CASSESRGRMANEKLFF.

The table lists this clonotype with many counts. The CDR3 nucleotides are TGTGCCACCAGCGAAAGACAGGGGACGCTTCCTGGGGCCAACGTCCTGACTTTC. Protein product: CATSERQGTLPGANVLTF. The chain carries TRBV15 and TRBJ2-6, with 8 bases identical to TRBD1. The V and J ends lost 5 bases and 2 bases, in that order; junction bases with no gene match: 11. The CDR3 extends over 18 amino acids. Germline V gene lookup returns CDR1 LNHNV and CDR2 YYDKDF (reference sequence). Full variable domain (rest looked up from reference TRBV15 and TRBJ2-6): DAMVIQNPRYQVTQFGKPVTLSCSQTLNHNVMYWYQQKSSQAPKLLFHYYDKDFNNEADTPDNFQSRRPNTSFCFLDIRSPGLGDTAMYLCATSERQGTLPGANVLTFGAGSRLTVL.